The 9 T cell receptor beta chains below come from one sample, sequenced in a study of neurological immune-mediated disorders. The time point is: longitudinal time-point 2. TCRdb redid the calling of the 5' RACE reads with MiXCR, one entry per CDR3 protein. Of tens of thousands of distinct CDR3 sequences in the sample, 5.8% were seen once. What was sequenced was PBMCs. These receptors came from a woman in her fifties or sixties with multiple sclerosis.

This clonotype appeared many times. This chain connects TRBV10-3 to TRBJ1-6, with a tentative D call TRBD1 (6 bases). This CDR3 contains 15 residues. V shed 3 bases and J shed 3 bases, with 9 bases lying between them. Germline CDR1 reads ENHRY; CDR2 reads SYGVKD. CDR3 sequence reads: CAISDSDSYNSPLHF. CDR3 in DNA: TGTGCCATCAGTGATTCGGACAGCTATAATTCACCCCTCCACTTT.

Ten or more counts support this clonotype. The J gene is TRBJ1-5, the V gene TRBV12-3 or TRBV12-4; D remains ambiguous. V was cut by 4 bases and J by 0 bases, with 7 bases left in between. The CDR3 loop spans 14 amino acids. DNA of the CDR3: TGTGCCAGCAGTTCTACACCTAGCAATCAGCCCCAGCATTTT. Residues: CASSSTPSNQPQHF.

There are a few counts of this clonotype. CDR3 region: CASSWESSYNEQFF. The CDR3 DNA follows: TGTGCCAGCAGCTGGGAATCGTCCTACAATGAGCAGTTCTTC. This chain uses TRBV7-9 with TRBJ2-1; D uncertain. The V end lost 4 bases, the J end lost 1 base, and 8 bases lay between the germline ends. The germline gives CDR1 SEHNR, CDR2 FQNEAQ (reference sequence). The CDR3 runs to 14 residues.

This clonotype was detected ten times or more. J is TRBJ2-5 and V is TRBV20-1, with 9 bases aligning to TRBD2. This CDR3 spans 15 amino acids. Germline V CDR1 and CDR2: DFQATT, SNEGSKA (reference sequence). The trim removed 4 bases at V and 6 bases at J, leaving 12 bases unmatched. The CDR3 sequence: CSATLAGAASKTQYF. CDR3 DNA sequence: TGCAGTGCTACCTTAGCGGGGGCCGCATCGAAGACCCAGTACTTC.

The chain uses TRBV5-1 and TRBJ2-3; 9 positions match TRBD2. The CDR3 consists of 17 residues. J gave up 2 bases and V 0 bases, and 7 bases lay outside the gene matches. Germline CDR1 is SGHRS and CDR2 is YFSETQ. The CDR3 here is CASSLVPSGVLTDTQYF. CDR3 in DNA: TGCGCCAGCAGCTTGGTCCCTAGCGGGGTCCTCACAGATACGCAGTATTTT.

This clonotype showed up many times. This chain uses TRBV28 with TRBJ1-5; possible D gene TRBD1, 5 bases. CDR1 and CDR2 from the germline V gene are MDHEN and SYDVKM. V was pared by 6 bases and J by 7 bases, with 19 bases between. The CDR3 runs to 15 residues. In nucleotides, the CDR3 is TGTGCCAGCAGCCTTCACGGGACGGATCGCCAGCCCCAGCATTTT. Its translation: CASSLHGTDRQPQHF.

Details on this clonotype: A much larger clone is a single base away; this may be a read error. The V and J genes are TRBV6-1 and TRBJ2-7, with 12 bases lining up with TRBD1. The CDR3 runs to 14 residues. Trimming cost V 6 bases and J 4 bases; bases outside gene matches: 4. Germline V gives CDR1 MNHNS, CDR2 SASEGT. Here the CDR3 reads CASSQGQGAYEQYF. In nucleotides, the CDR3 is TGTGCCAGCAGCCAGGGACAGGGGGCTTACGAGCAGTACTTC.

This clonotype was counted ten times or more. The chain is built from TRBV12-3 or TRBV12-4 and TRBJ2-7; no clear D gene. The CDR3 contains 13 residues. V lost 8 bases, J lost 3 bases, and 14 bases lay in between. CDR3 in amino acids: CASLSDVDYEQYF. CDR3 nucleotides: TGTGCCAGCTTAAGCGACGTGGACTACGAGCAGTACTTC.

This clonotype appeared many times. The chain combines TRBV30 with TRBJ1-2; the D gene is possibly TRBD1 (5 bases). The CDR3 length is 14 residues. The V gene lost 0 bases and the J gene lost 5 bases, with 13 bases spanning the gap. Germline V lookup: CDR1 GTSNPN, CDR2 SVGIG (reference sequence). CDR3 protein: CAWSVGGLTYGYTF. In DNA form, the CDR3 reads TGTGCCTGGAGTGTTGGGGGGTTAACTTATGGCTACACCTTC.